What follows are 28 T cell receptor beta chains derived from one specimen sequenced in a study of T cells after yellow fever vaccination. Each CDR3 protein is one row after TCRdb ran MiXCR on the 5' RACE reads. The data hold a few hundred thousand distinct CDR3 sequences, with around 3.6% observed a single time. Material: PBMCs, obtained on the day of the yellow fever booster vaccination. The source is a man between 18 and 35 years old who received the YFV17D yellow fever vaccine.

The chain recombines TRBV5-6 with TRBJ2-7; TRBD2 might be the D (5 bases). V was clipped by 3 bases and J by 0 bases, with 13 bases between them. CDR1 and CDR2 from the germline V gene are SGHDT and YYEEEE. CDR3 length equals 15 residues. The CDR3, as DNA: TGTGCCAGCAGCTCGGCCGGGATTATCTCCTACGAGCAGTACTTC. This encodes CASSSAGIISYEQYF.

This clonotype has only a few counts. CDR3 loop: CATKPRQGGTGELFF. CDR3 nucleotide sequence: TGTGCCACCAAGCCTCGACAGGGAGGTACCGGGGAGCTGTTTTTT. The V and J genes are TRBV7-9 and TRBJ2-2; tentative D call: TRBD1 (7 bases). CDR1 SEHNR and CDR2 FQNEAQ come from the germline V gene (reference sequence). V was trimmed by 10 bases and J by 5 bases, leaving 20 bases between them. The length of the CDR3 is 15 residues.

The chain uses TRBV28 and TRBJ1-2; D gene unclear. The germline gives CDR1 MDHEN, CDR2 SYDVKM. The CDR3 loop spans 14 amino acids. V was clipped by 3 bases and J by 4 bases, with 12 bases between them. The chain's CDR3 is CASSFGPTGYGYTF. CDR3 bases: TGTGCCAGCAGTTTTGGTCCCACCGGCTATGGCTACACCTTC.

The table lists this clonotype with a few counts. The chain combines TRBV24-1 with TRBJ1-1; 9 positions match TRBD1. The CDR3 extends over 17 amino acids. Losses at the gene ends were 2 bases for V and 5 bases for J; bases not matched to a gene: 11. The germline CDR1 and CDR2 sequences are KGHDR and SFDVKD. The CDR3 loop reads CATSDYRDRARDTEAFF. For the CDR3, the DNA is TGTGCCACCAGTGATTATCGGGACAGGGCTCGCGATACTGAAGCTTTCTTT.

This clonotype occurred many times. This chain links TRBV4-3 with TRBJ2-1; 10 nucleotides match TRBD2. The trim removed 1 base at V and 3 bases at J, leaving 0 bases unmatched. The CDR3 extends over 15 amino acids. Germline-derived CDR1 and CDR2 are LGHNA and YSLEER. The CDR3, as DNA: TGCGCCAGCAGCCAAGGGACTAGCGGCTACAATGAGCAGTTCTTC. Its translation is CASSQGTSGYNEQFF.

There are a few counts of this clonotype. The chain joins TRBV21-1 to TRBJ2-3; the table's D call, TRBD2, has no DNA check behind it. TRBV21-1 is a recognized pseudogene. This CDR3 contains 18 residues. CDR3 sequence (DNA): TGTGCCAGCAGCAAGGTTCTACTAGCGGGGGGTAGCACAGATACGCAGTATTTT. Its protein product is CASSKVLLAGGSTDTQYF.

The V gene is TRBV4-3, the J gene TRBJ1-5; a weak D match, TRBD1 (5 bases). This CDR3 is built from 19 residues. Germline CDR1 is LGHNA and CDR2 is YSLEER. The V and J ends lost 2 bases and 3 bases respectively, with 23 bases between them. The CDR3 DNA is TGCGCCAGCAGCCAATGTCGGGGCCCTACTTCCAATACCAATCAGCCCCAGCATTTT. Protein sequence: CASSQCRGPTSNTNQPQHF.

This clonotype was found many times. This chain joins TRBV30 and TRBJ2-7; maybe TRBD1 (5 bases). V was cut by 2 bases and J by 2 bases, with 10 bases left in between. CDR3 length: 13 amino acids. Germline assignment: CDR1 GTSNPN and CDR2 SVGIG (reference sequence). The CDR3 loop is CAWSLRVPYEQYF. In nucleotides, the CDR3 is TGTGCCTGGAGTCTCAGGGTTCCCTACGAGCAGTACTTC.

This clonotype was seen at least ten times. The chain combines TRBV7-9 with TRBJ2-3, with 9 bases identical to TRBD1. Germline CDR1 reads SEHNR; CDR2 reads FQNEAQ (reference sequence). CDR3 length: 15 amino acids. V was clipped by 4 bases and J by 3 bases; unmatched bases: 5. The CDR3 protein is CASSSRQGGTDTQYF. DNA for the CDR3: TGTGCCAGCAGCTCCCGACAGGGGGGAACAGATACGCAGTATTTT. Combining the CDR3 with reference TRBV7-9 and TRBJ2-3 gives the whole variable domain DTGVSQNPRHKITKRGQNVTFRCDPISEHNRLYWYRQTLGQGPEFLTYFQNEAQLEKSRLLSDRFSAERPKGSFSTLEIQRTEQGDSAMYLCASSSRQGGTDTQYFGPGTRLTVL.

This clonotype occurred many times. This chain links TRBV7-9 with TRBJ2-1; D gene ambiguous. This CDR3 comprises 15 residues. V was shortened by 4 bases and J by 0 bases, with 10 bases between the two germline ends. Germline CDR1 reads SEHNR; CDR2 reads FQNEAQ (reference sequence). The CDR3 region is CASSSRESSYNEQFF. The CDR3 nucleotides are TGTGCCAGCAGCTCACGAGAGAGCTCCTACAATGAGCAGTTCTTC.

The chain has TRBV5-5 and TRBJ2-7; TRBD2 aligns across 9 bases. Trimming removed 4 bases from V and 6 bases from J; junction bases left unmatched: 11. The V gene's germline CDR1 is SGHKS and CDR2 YYEKEE (reference sequence). CDR3 length: 15 amino acids. The chain's CDR3 is CASSLSGGAPIEQYV. The CDR3 nucleotides read TGTGCCAGCAGCCTTAGCGGGGGCGCGCCGATCGAGCAGTACGTC.

The genes are TRBV14 and TRBJ1-2, with 7 bases identical to TRBD1. Germline V CDR1 and CDR2: SGHDN, FVKESK. The CDR3 runs 15 residues. V was pared by 3 bases and J by 2 bases, with 6 bases of the junction left unmatched. CDR3 residues: CASSHEKGANYGYTF. The CDR3 DNA is TGTGCCAGCAGCCACGAGAAGGGGGCAAACTATGGCTACACCTTC.

This clonotype turned up a few times. The CDR3 sequence: CASSRGQGFPETQYF. The CDR3 coding sequence is TGTGCCAGCAGCAGGGGACAGGGTTTTCCAGAGACCCAGTACTTC. The V and J genes are TRBV7-2 and TRBJ2-5; 9 bases agree with TRBD1. CDR3 length: 15 residues. After removal of 5 bases from V and 4 bases from J, the junction contained 8 bases not matched to a gene. Germline CDR1 SGHTA, CDR2 FQGNSA.

This chain uses TRBV12-3 or TRBV12-4 with TRBJ2-5; D may match TRBD1 or TRBD2 (5 bases each). The germline V and J ends were trimmed by 7 bases and 7 bases, with 16 bases remaining between them. The CDR3 consists of 13 residues. In DNA, the CDR3 is TGTGCCAGCACCCCCACGGGGCTGGGGACCCAGTACTTC. This encodes CASTPTGLGTQYF.

This clonotype was counted at least ten times. The rearrangement joins TRBV20-1 to TRBJ2-7, with a possible D match to TRBD1 (6 bases). Germline V gene sequence: CDR1 DFQATT, CDR2 SNEGSKA (reference sequence). This CDR3 is built from 13 residues. V was clipped by 4 bases and J by 0 bases, with 10 bases between them. CDR3 residues: CSANGQISYEQYF. The DNA for the CDR3 is TGCAGTGCTAACGGACAGATCTCCTACGAGCAGTACTTC.

This chain uses TRBV12-3 or TRBV12-4 with TRBJ1-1, with a tentative D call TRBD1 (5 bases). The CDR3 has 17 residues. V dropped 3 bases and J dropped 3 bases, with 20 bases sitting between them. CDR3 amino acids: CASSFGGAGSGDTEAFF. The CDR3 DNA follows: TGTGCCAGCAGTTTCGGTGGGGCGGGGAGTGGGGACACTGAAGCTTTCTTT.

This chain connects TRBV30 to TRBJ1-2, with D uncertain. The CDR3 spans 14 residues. Germline values: CDR1 GTSNPN, CDR2 SVGIG (reference sequence). V was shortened by 0 bases and J by 4 bases, with 12 bases between the two germline ends. The chain's CDR3 is CAWSVTDMVYGYTF. For the CDR3, the DNA is TGTGCCTGGAGTGTAACTGATATGGTCTATGGCTACACCTTC. Variable domain in full (rest from reference TRBV30 and TRBJ1-2): SQTIHQWPATLVQPVGSPLSLECTVEGTSNPNLYWYRQAAGRGLQLLFYSVGIGQISSEVPQNLSASRPQDRQFILSSKKLLLSDSGFYLCAWSVTDMVYGYTFGSGTRLTVV.

This clonotype appeared many times. The chain couples TRBV1 to TRBJ1-5. TRBV1 is recorded as a pseudogene. The CDR3 has 17 residues. CDR3 nucleotide sequence: TGCACCAGCAGCCAAGTTGGGGAAGAAGATAGCAATCAGCCCCAGCATTTT. It encodes CTSSQVGEEDSNQPQHF.

V usage is TRBV23-1 and J usage is TRBJ2-2, with D hard to call. TRBV23-1 is an ORF; its function is uncertain. Trimming took off 3 bases at V and 0 bases at J, with 8 bases between the two ends. CDR3 size: 15 residues. CDR3 amino acids: CASSQTGANTGELFF. Here the CDR3 DNA reads TGCGCCAGCAGTCAGACTGGGGCGAACACCGGGGAGCTGTTTTTT.

Ten or more counts support this clonotype. This chain links TRBV6-2 or TRBV6-3 with TRBJ2-1; unclear D gene. Germline loops: CDR1 MNHEY, CDR2 SVGEGT. V lost 0 bases and J lost 6, with 9 bases in between. The CDR3 totals 14 residues. CDR3 amino acids: CASSYSTLRNEQFF. DNA of the CDR3: TGTGCCAGCAGTTACTCGACCCTTCGCAATGAGCAGTTCTTC.

The V and J genes are TRBV7-9 and TRBJ1-1; tentative D call: TRBD1 (5 bases). V lost 5 bases and J lost 4, with 11 bases in between. The CDR3 sequence is 13 residues long. Germline assignment: CDR1 SEHNR and CDR2 FQNEAQ (reference sequence). The DNA for the CDR3 is TGTGCCAGCAGCCCAGGGCGTGCCACTGAAGCTTTCTTT. Protein: CASSPGRATEAFF. Full variable domain (remainder filled in from reference TRBV7-9 and TRBJ1-1): DTGVSQNPRHKITKRGQNVTFRCDPISEHNRLYWYRQTLGQGPEFLTYFQNEAQLEKSRLLSDRFSAERPKGSFSTLEIQRTEQGDSAMYLCASSPGRATEAFFGQGTRLTVV.

This clonotype has a count of ten or more. This CDR3 is CASSSRQGNYNEQFF. CDR3 nucleotides: TGTGCCAGCAGCTCCCGACAGGGTAACTACAATGAGCAGTTCTTC. V gene TRBV7-9 combines with J gene TRBJ2-1; 7 bases align to TRBD1. The V and J ends lost 4 bases and 3 bases, in that order; junction bases with no gene match: 6. CDR1 and CDR2 (germline): SEHNR, FQNEAQ (reference sequence). The CDR3 is 15 residues long.

The table lists this clonotype with a few counts. The gene calls are TRBV4-3 and TRBJ2-1, with 10 bases fitting TRBD2. The germline V gene has CDR1 LGHNA and CDR2 YSLEER. The V gene end was trimmed by 4 bases and the J gene end by 0 bases; junction bases not matched to a gene: 3. This CDR3 is 16 amino acids long. DNA of the CDR3: TGCGCCAGCAGCCCACTAGCGGGGAGCTCCTACAATGAGCAGTTCTTC. It codes for CASSPLAGSSYNEQFF.

This clonotype was counted many times. Here the CDR3 reads CASSSQGYEQYV. CDR3 in DNA: TGTGCCAGCAGCTCTCAGGGGTACGAGCAGTACGTC. The V and J genes are TRBV7-9 and TRBJ2-7; D is possibly TRBD1 (6 bases). V was pared by 4 bases and J by 4 bases, with 8 bases between. The germline gives CDR1 SEHNR, CDR2 FQNEAQ (reference sequence). CDR3 size: 12 residues.

This clonotype appeared many times. The chain has TRBV6-5 and TRBJ1-1; D not certain. From germline, CDR1 is MNHEY and CDR2 SVGAGI. V was trimmed by 6 bases and J by 3 bases, leaving 14 bases between them. There are 14 residues in the CDR3. CDR3: CASRLLRSDTEAFF. The CDR3 coding sequence is TGTGCCAGCAGGCTCCTTAGGTCGGACACTGAAGCTTTCTTT.

This clonotype was seen only a few times. In DNA, the CDR3 is TGTGCCTGGAGGGTAGGACCAGGGTCGTATAATTCACCCCTCCACTTT. This translates into CAWRVGPGSYNSPLHF. The V and J genes are TRBV30 and TRBJ1-6; a possible D gene is TRBD1 (5 bases). Trimming left V 3 bases short and J 4 bases short, with 16 bases between. CDR3 size: 16 residues. Germline V gene lookup returns CDR1 GTSNPN and CDR2 SVGIG (reference sequence).

The sample holds a few counts of this clonotype. V is TRBV6-2 or TRBV6-3 and J is TRBJ2-2; unclear D gene. Germline V gene lookup returns CDR1 MNHEY and CDR2 SVGEGT. V was cut by 3 bases and J by 7 bases, with 15 bases left in between. CDR3 length equals 15 residues. The CDR3 reads CASSYVVASYGELFF. The CDR3 DNA reads as TGTGCCAGCAGTTATGTTGTAGCATCCTACGGGGAGCTGTTTTTT.

This clonotype came up a few times. The chain combines TRBV5-5 with TRBJ2-5, with a weak D call TRBD2 (5 bases). Germline values: CDR1 SGHKS, CDR2 YYEKEE (reference sequence). This CDR3 spans 16 amino acids. The V gene lost 0 bases and the J gene lost 1 base, with 13 bases spanning the gap. CDR3 DNA sequence: TGTGCCAGCAGCTTGGTAGGGATTCGGGGCCAAGAGACCCAGTACTTC. This gives the protein CASSLVGIRGQETQYF. The variable domain in full, with the rest retrieved from reference TRBV5-5 and TRBJ2-5, is DAGVTQSPTHLIKTRGQQVTLRCSPISGHKSVSWYQQVLGQGPQFIFQYYEKEERGRGNFPDRFSARQFPNYSSELNVNALLLGDSALYLCASSLVGIRGQETQYFGPGTRLLVL.